The T cell receptor (beta chain) described here comes from a study of control samples from healthy donors and cancer patients. Produced via immunoSEQ multiplex PCR; TCRdb's table is partial and in-frame only. Of fewer than 70,000 clones in the sample, approximately 94% are singletons; the top ten hold less than 4.5%. CDR3 length: 19 residues. CDR1 and CDR2 from the germline V gene are SGDLS and YYNGEE. Trimming took off 0 bases at V and 1 base at J, with 17 bases between the two ends. The sample taken for sequencing was blood. The receptor's source is a young man in good health. This chain connects TRBV9 to TRBJ2-6; D is undetermined. The CDR3, as DNA: TGTGCCAGCAGCGTAGCTTTACGGCCCCTTGAATCTGGGGCCAACGTCCTGACTTTC. Its protein is CASSVALRPLESGANVLTF.